Shown below are 9 T cell receptor beta chains from a single sample sequenced in a study of blood T cells in healthy people across ages. PCR was performed a second time for about 7 to 11 cycles using a sample-barcoded 5' primer and a J-beta primer mix. TCRdb reanalysed the 5' RACE reads using MiXCR and keeps one entry per CDR3 protein. Of over 550,000 distinct CDR3 sequences in the sample, approximately 30% are singletons; the top ten hold more than 15%. The sequenced sample was blood. These receptor sequences come from a woman of 80 years or more in good health.

A word on this clonotype: Possible read error: a much larger clone is one base away. The chain has TRBV10-3 and TRBJ2-6, with a possible D match to TRBD1 (5 bases). Per germline, CDR1 ENHRY and CDR2 SYGVKD. This CDR3 is built from 13 residues. CDR3 DNA: TGTGCCACTTTAAGCTCTGGGGCCAACGTCCGGACTTTC. Encoded protein: CATLSSGANVRTF.

This clonotype occurred a few times. The gene calls are TRBV7-2 and TRBJ2-7; D gene unclear. Germline V gives CDR1 SGHTA, CDR2 FQGNSA. V lost 5 bases and J 5 bases, leaving 10 bases between the germline ends. CDR3 length: 12 amino acids. CDR3 amino acids: CASSPETHEQYF. CDR3 in DNA: TGTGCCAGCAGCCCTGAGACCCACGAGCAGTACTTC.

This clonotype has only a few counts. This chain uses TRBV7-8 with TRBJ1-4, with TRBD1 as a possible D gene (5 bases). Germline CDR1 is SGHVS and CDR2 is FQNEAQ. This CDR3 contains 15 residues. With 5 bases removed from V and 8 bases from J, the gap between germline ends came to 18 bases. The CDR3 DNA sequence: TGTGCCAGCAGCCGGGGGGGACCAATCCCCGAAAAACTGTTTTTT. It specifies CASSRGGPIPEKLFF.

Note on this clonotype: One end of the junction fails to match germline, which may point to a read error. CDR3 in amino acids: CASTLRGGGTGELFF. The CDR3 DNA reads as TGCGCCAGCACCTTGAGGGGAGGAGGAACCGGGGAGCTGTTTTTT. The chain couples TRBV5-1 to TRBJ2-2; D might be TRBD2 (6 bases). The CDR3 is 15 amino acids. The V gene's germline CDR1 is SGHRS and CDR2 YFSETQ.

Ten or more counts support this clonotype. The chain uses TRBV20-1 and TRBJ2-3, with a tentative D call TRBD1 (6 bases). V was shortened by 0 bases and J by 2 bases, with 15 bases between the two germline ends. The CDR3 length is 16 residues. Germline V gives CDR1 DFQATT, CDR2 SNEGSKA (reference sequence). CDR3 in amino acids: CSARDRPGQYTDTQYF. Here the CDR3 DNA reads TGCAGTGCTAGAGACCGACCGGGACAATACACAGATACGCAGTATTTT.

The CDR3 spells CASSPDAGYGYTF. CDR3 bases: TGTGCCAGCTCACCGGATGCAGGGTATGGCTACACCTTC. The genes are TRBV18 and TRBJ1-2, with D possibly being TRBD1 (5 bases). The length of the CDR3 is 13 residues. Germline CDR1 reads KGHSH; CDR2 reads LQKENI. V gave up 3 bases and J gave up 5 bases, with 10 bases separating them.

Concerning this clonotype: A much larger clone lies a single base off, so this may be a read error. The V call is TRBV6-6, the J call TRBJ2-3; 7 bases line up with TRBD1. The germline CDR1 and CDR2 sequences are MNHNY and SVGAGI (reference sequence). CDR3 size: 15 residues. The CDR3 loop reads CASSYPGQTTDTRYF. In DNA, the CDR3 is TGTGCCAGCAGTTACCCGGGACAGACGACAGATACGCGGTATTTT.

This sequence joins TRBV20-1 and TRBJ2-3, with D possibly being TRBD2 (6 bases). Germline lookup yields CDR1 DFQATT and CDR2 SNEGSKA (reference sequence). This CDR3 has 14 amino acids. V was shortened by 7 bases and J by 10 bases, with 24 bases between the two germline ends. CDR3 coding DNA: TGCAGTGTTATTCCGGGGGACCGCCCGGATGCGCAGTATTTT. It is translated as CSVIPGDRPDAQYF.

This clonotype was seen at least ten times. The V and J genes are TRBV15 and TRBJ2-1, with TRBD1 as a possible D gene (5 bases). The germline gives CDR1 LNHNV, CDR2 YYDKDF (reference sequence). The CDR3 length is 15 residues. V dropped 0 bases and J dropped 10 bases, with 16 bases sitting between them. DNA of the CDR3: TGTGCCACCAGCAGAGAAAGGTCAGGGCAGAGGGAGCAGTTCTTC. Residues: CATSRERSGQREQFF.